This T cell receptor (beta chain) was recovered during a study of OX40 agonist ivuxolimab in advanced cancers. General observations from the study: At doses 0.1 to 3.0 mg/kg, CD4+ and CD8+ clones expanded.

Comments on this clone: The antigen is unknown.

CDR3 length equals 15 residues. Germline CDR1 is LNHDA and CDR2 is SQIVND (reference sequence). Trimming removed 3 bases from V and 7 bases from J; junction bases left unmatched: 8. Assay: immunoSEQ multiplex PCR; the TCRdb copy retains only in-frame clones and omits some. Among over 30,000 clones, roughly 84% were seen once, and the ten largest hold about 14%. The clonotype originates from an adult with an advanced solid tumor such as melanoma, head and neck, liver or kidney cancer. J is TRBJ2-2 and V is TRBV19; 7 bases map to TRBD2. Sequences were derived from CD4+ or CD8+ T cells sorted from blood, sampled in a trial of the OX40 agonist ivuxolimab. CDR3 sequence: CASSIIRLAGGELFF. The CDR3 DNA follows: TGTGCCAGTAGTATTATCAGACTAGCAGGCGGGGAGCTGTTTTTT.